The sequence of this TCR beta chain was determined in a study of CD8 T cells in ankylosing spondylitis (TCRdb year 2017). As for the study more broadly: The study set out to find disease-linked TCR variants by profiling T cell receptor beta repertoires in ankylosing spondylitis patients and healthy donors. Peripheral blood samples were taken, and synovial fluid was additionally collected from ankylosing spondylitis patients. The full study cohort was made up of about two dozen ankylosing spondylitis patients and 95 to 130 healthy donors. Summary of the overall study and its limitations: Significant enrichment of the disease-linked clones was reported in matched synovial fluid samples from ankylosing spondylitis patients. Blood from ankylosing spondylitis patients appeared to be characterized by a TCR beta motif composed of under 10 highly homologous amino acid variants. In peripheral blood, the disease-linked clones were found at relatively low frequencies and had a CD8+ phenotype. Some motif variants were previously reported in synovial fluid and blood of reactive arthritis patients, suggesting common disease-initiation mechanisms.

The germline V gene (reference sequence) gives CDR1 as SEHNR and CDR2 as FQNEAQ. Inclusive of the bounding cysteine and phenylalanine, the CDR3 is 14 residues long. Only CDR3 DNA remains: 42 bases, in frame from the first base. The V and J ends are trimmed by 7 bases and 7 bases, leaving 17 bases between them. Details on this clonotype: Its recognized antigen is unknown. Base qualities are not provided; no much larger clone lies one nucleotide away.

This sample was sequenced with an Illumina HiSeq 2500. TCR beta libraries were prepared by quantitative 5'-RACE with molecular barcodes. Turning to the authors' computational methods: Disease-linked TCR variants were identified with a new computational method built on a probabilistic model of VDJ rearrangement. Using fastp trimming at Q25 and MiXCR clonotype assembly, TCRdb reanalyzed the public sequencing data and kept in-frame beta chains. CDR3 protein sequences are deduplicated, and each keeps its most common genes and DNA. TCRdb, not the authors, supplied the V and J calls. Within this sample are about 420,000 distinct CDR3 sequences, with about 22% of them counted one time only. The ten largest clones take up 15% to 20% of the sample.

The sequenced sample was blood, either unsorted or a sorted T cell fraction (not recorded which). The sequence was collected from a male donor with ankylosing spondylitis. The rearrangement combines TRBV7-9 with TRBJ2-1; the D gene is perhaps TRBD2, on 5 matching bases. The CDR3 in this case is CASNLDPAVNEQFF. The DNA is TGTGCCAGCAACCTGGACCCAGCGGTAAATGAGCAGTTCTTC.